This TCR beta chain was recorded in a study of CD8+ T cells in alopecia areata. Study overall: Treated individuals took tofacitinib by mouth, 5 to 10 mg twice daily. It was 6 to 18 months of tofacitinib, and then there were 6 months off drug. General study points: Higher clonality than in normal scalp was seen in lesional scalp, especially alopecia totalis/universalis.

cDNA prepared by RNA extraction and subsequent reverse transcription served as the template for sequencing. TCRdb's copy holds only in-frame clones and misses some; the assay was immunoSEQ multiplex PCR. Of roughly 65,000 clones listed, approximately 45% are singletons. Separation by sorting yielded CD4+ and CD8+ T cells from PBMCs. This clone was seen more than once but under ten times. Its antigen is still unknown. This CDR3 is 11 amino acids long. Trimming left V 7 bases short and J 5 bases short, with 8 bases between. The V gene's germline CDR1 is MDHEN and CDR2 SYDVKM. The chain recombines TRBV28 with TRBJ1-1; D unclear. The clonotype originates from a human donor with alopecia areata. This specimen consisted of CD8+ T cells sorted from blood, obtained at week 0. CDR3 region: CASTRGTEAFF. The CDR3 DNA follows: TGTGCCAGCACCCGAGGGACTGAAGCTTTCTTT.